This note documents a single T cell receptor (beta chain) sequence. The data derive from a study of T cell changes during pregnancy in multiple sclerosis. The CDR3 contains 17 residues. The germline gives CDR1 MDHEN, CDR2 SYDVKM. With 2 bases clipped from V and 1 base from J, the junction kept 8 bases outside the gene matches. The repertoire was sequenced with immunoSEQ multiplex PCR; TCRdb's copy has only in-frame clones and lacks some. The profile shows roughly 53,000 clones, over 80% of them singletons. The chain employs TRBV28 and TRBJ2-3; 8 bases are shared with TRBD2. The starting material was CD4+ T cells from peripheral blood mononuclear cells, obtained in the third trimester of pregnancy. The receptor comes from a female donor with multiple sclerosis, enrolled in a pregnancy study. The CDR3 is CASSLISGSLGTDTQYF. DNA of the CDR3: TGTGCCAGCAGTTTAATAAGCGGGAGTTTAGGCACAGATACGCAGTATTTT.